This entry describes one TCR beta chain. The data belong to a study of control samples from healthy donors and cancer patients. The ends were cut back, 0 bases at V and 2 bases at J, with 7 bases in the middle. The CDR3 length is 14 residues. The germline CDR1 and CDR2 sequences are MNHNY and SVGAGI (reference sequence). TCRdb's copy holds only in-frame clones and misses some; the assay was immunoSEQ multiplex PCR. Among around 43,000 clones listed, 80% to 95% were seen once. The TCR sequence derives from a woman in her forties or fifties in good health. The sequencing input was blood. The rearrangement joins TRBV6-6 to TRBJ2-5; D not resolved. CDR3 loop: CASSYSPSQETQYF. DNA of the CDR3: TGTGCCAGCAGTTACTCGCCTTCACAAGAGACCCAGTACTTC.